The rows below give T cell receptor beta chains drawn from one sample of a study of T cells in Graves' hyperthyroidism and ophthalmopathy. MiXCR, applied by TCRdb to the multiplex PCR reads, yields one record per CDR3 protein. The repertoire holds hundreds of thousands of distinct CDR3 sequences, with about 43% as singletons. Sequencing input: peripheral blood or thyroid tissue (not recorded which). The receptor source for this set is a woman between 18 and 29 years old with Graves' hyperthyroidism. Both conserved end residues are part of each CDR3. D genes are given only for firm matches. Rows may omit the clone size; those that give it use once, few, many or a size class.

J	V	D	size	DNA	CDR3
TRBJ2-5	TRBV7-3	TRBD2	NA	TGTGCCTGGAGTGTCGGCGGGAGGGCCCAGGAGACCCAGTACTTC	CAWSVGGRAQETQYF
TRBJ1-4	TRBV6-6	TRBD1	NA	TGTGCCATCAGTCAACAGGGGTCAGCTAATGAAAAACTGTTTTTT	CAISQQGSANEKLFF
TRBJ2-7	TRBV24-1	NA	many	TGTGCCACCAGTGGGGATCTCTCCTACGAGCAGTACTTC	CATSGDLSYEQYF
TRBJ1-2	TRBV20-1	TRBD1	few	TGCAGTGCTAGAAACCGGGACAGTCCCATCCCCACCTTC	CSARNRDSPIPTF
TRBJ2-7	TRBV2	TRBD1	NA	TGTGCCAGCAGCCGGGACAGGGCCACTTACGAGCAGTACTTC	CASSRDRATYEQYF
TRBJ1-2	TRBV25-1	NA	many	TGTGCCAGCAGTGAATTGAGGCGGGGCTACACCTTC	CASSELRRGYTF
TRBJ2-7	TRBV7-9	NA	NA	TGTGCCAGCAGCTTAGAAGGGCGCGAGCAGTACTTC	CASSLEGREQYF
TRBJ1-5	TRBV6-6	NA	few	TGTGCCAGCAGAGGAGATTACAATCAGCCCCAGCATTTT	CASRGDYNQPQHF
TRBJ2-7	TRBV2	TRBD2	NA	TGTGCCAGCAGCTTAGGGGCTAGCGGGAGTTCCAACGAGCAGTACTTC	CASSLGASGSSNEQYF
TRBJ1-4	TRBV25-1	TRBD1	NA	TGTGCCAGCAGTGATAGGGCGACAGGGGGTGAAAAACTGTTTTTT	CASSDRATGGEKLFF
TRBJ2-7	TRBV20-1	NA	NA	TGCAGTGCCCACAGGGGGGGAGGAGGCGAGCAGTACTTC	CSAHRGGGGEQYF
TRBJ2-5	TRBV9	NA	NA	TGTGCCAGCAGCCGACAGTATGCGGACCAAGAGACCCAGTACTTC	CASSRQYADQETQYF
TRBJ2-7	TRBV20-1	NA	NA	TGCAGTGCCCCCGTCCCGAGCTCCTACGAGCAGTACTTC	CSAPVPSSYEQYF
TRBJ2-2	TRBV20-1	TRBD2	NA	TGCAGTCTCCCCCCGACTAGCGGTCACACCGGGGAGCTGTTTTTT	CSLPPTSGHTGELFF
TRBJ1-1	TRBV20-1	NA	NA	TGCAGTGCTAGAGATGGGGGACGTCCAATTGAAGCTTTCTTT	CSARDGGRPIEAFF
TRBJ1-2	TRBV25-1	NA	NA	TGTGCCAGCAGTGCCATCTGGGACTATGGCTACACCTTC	CASSAIWDYGYTF
TRBJ2-5	TRBV24-1	NA	NA	TGTGCCACCAGTGATCCACCGGGAATCAGCCACCAAGAGACCCAGTACTTC	CATSDPPGISHQETQYF
TRBJ2-2	TRBV20-1	NA	few	TGCAGTGCTAGAAAGACAGGACCCGGGGAGCTGTTTTTT	CSARKTGPGELFF
TRBJ1-6	TRBV5-6	TRBD1	NA	TGTGCCAGCAGCCAAAGACAGGGCGAAATCCTCCACTTT	CASSQRQGEILHF
TRBJ1-4	TRBV6-5	NA	few	TGTGCCAGCAGTGACGTGGGTCGGCCCTTGAATGAAAAACTGTTTTTT	CASSDVGRPLNEKLFF
TRBJ1-6	TRBV2	NA	many	TGTGCCAGCAGTGAATTATTTGATTCACCCCTCCACTTT	CASSELFDSPLHF
TRBJ1-5	TRBV7-9	NA	NA	TGTGCCAGCAGCTTCGTGTTCCAGCCCCAGCATTTT	CASSFVFQPQHF
TRBJ1-2	TRBV4-1	NA	few	TGCGCCAGCAGCCCGGCCTTGGGAAGCTATGGCTACACCTTC	CASSPALGSYGYTF
TRBJ2-2	TRBV10-3	TRBD2	many	TGTGCCATCAGTGAACCTAGCGGGAGGAGCACCGGGGAGCTGTTTTTT	CAISEPSGRSTGELFF
TRBJ1-4	TRBV7-2	TRBD1	few	TGTGCCAGCAGCTCCGCAGGGCAGGGGGTTGAAAAACTGTTTTTT	CASSSAGQGVEKLFF
TRBJ1-2	TRBV7-9	NA	many	TGTGCCAGCCGCTGGAGCGACGCTGGGTTGGAGGGCTACACCTTC	CASRWSDAGLEGYTF
TRBJ2-7	TRBV7-9	NA	few	TGTGCCAGCAGCTTAGGGCAGGGAGCCGGCGAGCAGTACTTC	CASSLGQGAGEQYF
TRBJ2-2	TRBV20-1	NA	NA	TGCAGTGCCCCTAATTTTCCCGGGGAGCTGTTTTTT	CSAPNFPGELFF
TRBJ1-6	TRBV7-9	TRBD1	many	TGTGCCAGCAGCTTAGCGGACAGGGGTGGGAATAATTCACCCCTCCACTTT	CASSLADRGGNNSPLHF